This T cell receptor beta chain was captured by sequencing in a study of chemoradiotherapy in HPV16-positive cancers. Trimming stripped 5 bases from V and 3 bases from J, with 22 bases between. The germline V gene has CDR1 MNHEY and CDR2 SMNVEV (reference sequence). This CDR3 spans 17 amino acids. Points from the study as a whole: During treatment, candidate HPV-specific clones and E7-related motifs expanded in tumor. Only a couple of HPV16-positive patients supplied the functional HPV-specificity definition.

On this clone: Antigen: not known.

TCRdb's copy holds only in-frame clones and misses some; the assay was immunoSEQ multiplex PCR. Among around 10,000 clones listed, roughly 84% were seen once. Samples were taken several times over chemoradiotherapy. The receptor comes from a human donor with HPV-associated anogenital cancer. J is TRBJ1-1 and V is TRBV27; possibly TRBD1 for D (6 bases). The input for sequencing was blood, taken from a patient who underwent chemoradiotherapy. This CDR3 is CASSPTQSDSLYTEAFF. The CDR3 DNA reads as TGTGCCAGCAGTCCGACACAATCGGACAGTCTGTACACTGAAGCTTTCTTT.